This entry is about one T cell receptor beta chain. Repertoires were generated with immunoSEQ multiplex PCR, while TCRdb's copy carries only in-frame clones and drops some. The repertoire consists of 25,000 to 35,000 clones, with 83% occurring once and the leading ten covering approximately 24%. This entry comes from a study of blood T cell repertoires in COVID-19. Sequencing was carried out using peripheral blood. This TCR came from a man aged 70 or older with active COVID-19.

CDR3 residues: CASSSTDSLWEQYF. CDR3 DNA sequence: TGTGCCAGCAGTTCGACGGACTCGCTCTGGGAGCAGTACTTC. This chain uses TRBV28 with TRBJ2-7; tentatively, D is TRBD2 (5 bases). This CDR3 spans 14 amino acids. With 4 bases removed from V and 7 bases from J, the gap between germline ends came to 17 bases. Germline V lookup: CDR1 MDHEN, CDR2 SYDVKM.